The rows below give T cell receptor beta chains drawn from one sample of a study of cytomegalovirus exposure and HLA in healthy donors. Clones were sequenced by immunoSEQ multiplex PCR, and TCRdb holds only the in-frame ones, with some missing. Of roughly 200,000 clones in the sample, more than 65% were seen once. Sequencing was performed on PBMCs. Receptor source: a female donor in good health and CMV-seronegative. CDR3s include the opening cysteine and the closing phenylalanine or tryptophan. A D gene is named only where the DNA matches it firmly. Clone size is given for some rows only: seen once, a few or many times, or a class if the clone is expanded.

d_gene	v_gene	j_gene	abundance	CDR3nt	CDR3aa
TRBD2	TRBV7-9	TRBJ2-3	few	TGTTCCAGCAGCTTAGAACTAGCGGGATACACAGATACGCAGTATTTT	CSSSLELAGYTDTQYF
NA	TRBV2	TRBJ1-5	NA	TGTGCCAGCAGTGAAACGGCAGGGGTTAGCAATCAGCCCCAGCATTTT	CASSETAGVSNQPQHF
NA	TRBV7-6	TRBJ2-7	NA	TGTGCCAGCTGGGGGGGCAGTTCCCACGAGCAGTACTTC	CASWGGSSHEQYF
TRBD2	TRBV7-9	TRBJ2-7	NA	TGTGCCAGCAGCCCGGGGGGTGGGGGTGAGCAGTACTTC	CASSPGGGGEQYF
TRBD2	TRBV10-3	TRBJ2-5	NA	TGTGCCATCAGTGAGTCGACTAGCGGGGGCCAAGAGACCCAGTACTTC	CAISESTSGGQETQYF
TRBD2	TRBV12-5	TRBJ2-7	NA	TGTGCTAGTGCCCGAGGGACTAGCGGGAGCTACGAGCAGTACTTC	CASARGTSGSYEQYF
NA	TRBV5-4	TRBJ2-2	NA	TGTGCCAGCAGCTTTGCGTCCGCGCGGAGCACCGGGGAGCTGTTTTTT	CASSFASARSTGELFF
TRBD1	TRBV7-9	TRBJ1-2	NA	TGTGCCAGCAGCTCGGGGACAGGACGATCCCTCCTGAACTATGGCTACACCTTC	CASSSGTGRSLLNYGYTF
TRBD1	TRBV7-2	TRBJ1-1	NA	TGTGCCAGCAGCTCTATGGGACAGATGAACACTGAAGCTTTCTTT	CASSSMGQMNTEAFF
NA	TRBV19	TRBJ1-3	NA	TGTGCCAGTAGTACCCATCTAACGGGGAACGGAAACACCATATATTTT	CASSTHLTGNGNTIYF
TRBD1	TRBV2	TRBJ2-1	NA	TGTGCCGGGGACGGAACGGGACAGGGCGTTAATGAGCAGTTCTTC	CAGDGTGQGVNEQFF
TRBD2	TRBV2	TRBJ2-5	NA	TGTGCCAGCAGTAACCTCCCGAGACTAGCGAGTTACCAAGAGACCCAGTACTTC	CASSNLPRLASYQETQYF
NA	TRBV11-3	TRBJ2-7	NA	TGTGCCAGCAGCTTAGGTGGTAGCGGCTCCTACGAGCAGTACTTC	CASSLGGSGSYEQYF
NA	TRBV9	TRBJ1-3	NA	TGTGCCAGCAGCGTAGAGGGAGCCTCTGGAAACACCATATATTTT	CASSVEGASGNTIYF
NA	TRBV9	TRBJ2-1	NA	TGTGCCAGCAGCGCCCCTTTACCTACCGGGTTGGACAATGAGCAGTTCTTC	CASSAPLPTGLDNEQFF
NA	TRBV11-3	TRBJ1-4	NA	TGTGCCAGCAGCTTAGATCCCAGGACAGAACTGTTTTTT	CASSLDPRTELFF
NA	TRBV19	TRBJ1-6	NA	TGTGCCAGTAGGAGTACAAACCAGGGTTCACCCCTCCACTTT	CASRSTNQGSPLHF
NA	TRBV12-2	TRBJ2-7	NA	TGTGCAAGTCGCTTATATCCAGGCGAGCAGTACTTC	CASRLYPGEQYF
TRBD1	TRBV14	TRBJ1-1	NA	TGTGCCAGCAGCCGACAGGGCGCAGCTTTCTTT	CASSRQGAAFF
NA	TRBV7-8	TRBJ2-1	NA	TGTGCCAGCAGCTCACAGGGGGGGGCTGAGCAGTTCTTC	CASSSQGGAEQFF
NA	TRBV27	TRBJ1-2	NA	TGTGCCAGCAGTTTACAGGTCGGCTATGGCTACACCTTC	CASSLQVGYGYTF
NA	TRBV11-3	TRBJ1-6	NA	TGTGCCAGCAGCTTGTCAGGGGTCCTAGGAGGTTCACCCCTCCACTTT	CASSLSGVLGGSPLHF
NA	TRBV15	TRBJ2-7	NA	TGTGCCACCAGCAGAGTACAGGGTAACGAGCAGTACTTC	CATSRVQGNEQYF
NA	TRBV11-3	TRBJ2-2	NA	TGTGCCAGCAGCTTAGGCGGACATAAGAACACCGGGGAGCTGTTTTTT	CASSLGGHKNTGELFF
TRBD1	TRBV6-1	TRBJ2-7	NA	TGTGCCTTATGGGGACCCGGGACAGGGGGATTTCAGTACTTC	CALWGPGTGGFQYF
TRBD1	TRBV29-1	TRBJ2-1	NA	TGCAGCGTGAGACAGGGTGTAAATGAGCAGTTCTTC	CSVRQGVNEQFF
TRBD1	TRBV5-6	TRBJ1-2	NA	TGTGCCAGCAGCTTTCGGGACAGGATTGGTTATGGCTACACCTTC	CASSFRDRIGYGYTF
NA	TRBV30	TRBJ1-1	NA	TGTGCCTGGAGCTTAAATCCTAACACTGAAGCTTTCTTT	CAWSLNPNTEAFF
NA	TRBV9	TRBJ1-5	NA	TGTGCCAGCAGCGTAGGAGGGCAGGGGCAGCCCCAGCATTTT	CASSVGGQGQPQHF
NA	TRBV7-8	TRBJ2-3	few	TGTGCCAGCAGCCTTCGACCGGGACACGGAACAGATACGCAGTATTTT	CASSLRPGHGTDTQYF